This T cell receptor beta chain was observed in a study of T cells after yellow fever vaccination (dated by TCRdb to about 2019). For the wider study: The SMART-Seq v4 Ultra Low Input RNA kit was used to prepare libraries from fractions with low cell numbers. The cohort comprised two healthy male donors, one aged 18 to 29 and one aged 30 to 40 years. To follow T-cell clones before and after both primary and booster YFV17D yellow fever vaccination, bulk TCR alpha and beta repertoires underwent longitudinal sequencing. Blood was drawn at multiple timepoints before and after primary and secondary immunization, with bulk PBMC replicates and cell subsets isolated.

Points the paper makes about the study in general: After the booster, most of the clones that had expanded following primary vaccination were detected again (just under 97% of CD4 and 80% to 90% of CD8), which suggests that memory was broadly maintained. The secondary T-cell response was found to be weaker but faster than the primary response, with a peak reached on day 5 rather than on day 15. Because abundant contaminating clonotypes from the bulk population could be contained in FACS-sorted repertoires, computational filtering was required. Because only a couple of donors were included in the study, the extent to which the findings can be generalized is limited. A small share of clonotypes occurred in both CD4 and CD8 compartments, likely arising from convergent recombination.

TCR cDNA was synthesized by 5'RACE template switching, which introduced a universal primer site and unique molecular identifiers. Priming for cDNA synthesis came from both the TCR alpha and TCR beta constant segments. Two PCR steps were used to amplify libraries, with sample barcodes and sequencing adapters being added in the second step. Sequencing of libraries was done on Illumina HiSeq 2500 (2x100 bp) or NovaSeq (2x150 bp). The published analysis was carried out like this. Reads were demultiplexed and collapsed into UMI consensus sequences with MIGEC, and V(D)J alignment was performed with MiXCR. Vaccine-responding clonotypes were identified with edgeR using replicate PBMC samples, with FDR below 0.01 and a log2 fold change above 5 up to day 15 being required. Each bulk clonotype received a CD4 or CD8 identity based on whether the sequenced CD4 or CD8 repertoire contained that clonotype at higher abundance. TCRdb took the public reads, trimmed them with fastp at Q25, ran MiXCR for clone calling and kept in-frame beta chains. Each entry is one CDR3 protein sequence, shown with its most common DNA and genes. The V and J calls shown here were made by TCRdb, not taken from the authors' results. Recorded for this sample are hundreds of thousands of distinct CDR3 sequences; 15% to 20% of them occurred a single time. Of the sample, around an eighth falls within the top ten clones.

CDR1 MNHEY and CDR2 SVGEGT are derived from the germline V gene. From the cysteine up to the phenylalanine, the CDR3 has a length of 17 residues. Left in the record is the CDR3 DNA by itself, 51 bases read in frame from the first base. V trim: 0 bases; J trim: 4 bases; unmatched bases: 9. The sample holds a few counts of this clonotype. The target of this receptor is not known. No quality values exist for individual bases; no much larger clone is one base distant. The treatment or condition label here, explained by the study, means: live attenuated yellow fever vaccine strain. At every blood-draw timepoint, two biological replicates of bulk PBMCs were collected. PBMCs were isolated from peripheral blood using a standard Ficoll-Paque protocol. TriZol was used to extract RNA from bulk PBMCs, CD4 and CD8 fractions, and dextramer-positive and dextramer-negative fractions.

This receptor chain uses TRBV6-2 or TRBV6-3 and TRBJ2-7, and TRBD2 matches 10 of the central bases. The input for sequencing was PBMCs, taken 15 days after the yellow fever booster vaccination. The sequence was obtained from a young man who received the YFV17D yellow fever vaccine. The CDR3 sequence is CASSYSSGRALKYEQYF. The nucleotide sequence reads TGTGCCAGCAGTTACTCGAGCGGGAGGGCCTTGAAATACGAGCAGTACTTC.